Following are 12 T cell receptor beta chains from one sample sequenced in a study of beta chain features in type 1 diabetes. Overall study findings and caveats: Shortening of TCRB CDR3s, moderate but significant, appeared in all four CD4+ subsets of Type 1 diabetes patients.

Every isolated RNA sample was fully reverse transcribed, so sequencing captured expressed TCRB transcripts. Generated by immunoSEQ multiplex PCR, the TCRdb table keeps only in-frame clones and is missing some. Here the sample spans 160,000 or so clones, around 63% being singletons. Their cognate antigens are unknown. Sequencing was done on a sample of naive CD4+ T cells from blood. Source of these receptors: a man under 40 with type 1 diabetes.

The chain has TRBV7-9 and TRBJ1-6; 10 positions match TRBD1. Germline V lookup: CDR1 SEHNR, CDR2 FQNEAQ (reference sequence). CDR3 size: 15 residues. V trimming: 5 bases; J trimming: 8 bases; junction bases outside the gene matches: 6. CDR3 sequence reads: CASSPRTGGDSPLHF. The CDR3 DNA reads TGTGCCAGCAGCCCGCGGACAGGGGGGGATTCACCCCTCCACTTT.

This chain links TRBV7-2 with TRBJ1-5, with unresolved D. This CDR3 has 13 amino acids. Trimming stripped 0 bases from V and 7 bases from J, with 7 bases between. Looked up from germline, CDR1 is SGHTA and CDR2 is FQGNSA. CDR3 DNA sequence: TGTGCCAGCAGCTTAGCCTTGTCCCAGCCCCAGCATTTT. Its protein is CASSLALSQPQHF.

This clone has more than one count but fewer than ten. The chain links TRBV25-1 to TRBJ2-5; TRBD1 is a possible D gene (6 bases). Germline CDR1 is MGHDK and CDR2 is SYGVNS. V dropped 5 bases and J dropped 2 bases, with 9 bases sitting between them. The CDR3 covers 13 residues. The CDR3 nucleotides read TGTGCCAGCAGTAGACAGGTTCAAGAGACCCAGTACTTC. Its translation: CASSRQVQETQYF.

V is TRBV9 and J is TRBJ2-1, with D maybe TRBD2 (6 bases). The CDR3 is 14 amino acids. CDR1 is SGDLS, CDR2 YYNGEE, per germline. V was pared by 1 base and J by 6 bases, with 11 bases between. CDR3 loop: CASSVRFGGNEQFF. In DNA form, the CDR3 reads TGTGCCAGCAGCGTACGTTTCGGGGGCAATGAGCAGTTCTTC.

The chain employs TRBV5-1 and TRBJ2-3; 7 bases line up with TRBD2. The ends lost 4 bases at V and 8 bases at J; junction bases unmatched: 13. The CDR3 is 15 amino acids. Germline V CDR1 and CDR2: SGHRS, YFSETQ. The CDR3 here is CASSQDVGLTGTQYF. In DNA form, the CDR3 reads TGCGCCAGCAGCCAGGATGTGGGACTAACCGGTACGCAGTATTTT. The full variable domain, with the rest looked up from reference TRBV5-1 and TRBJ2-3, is KAGVTQTPRYLIKTRGQQVTLSCSPISGHRSVSWYQQTPGQGLQFLFEYFSETQRNKGNFPGRFSGRQFSNSRSEMNVSTLELGDSALYLCASSQDVGLTGTQYFGPGTRLTVL.

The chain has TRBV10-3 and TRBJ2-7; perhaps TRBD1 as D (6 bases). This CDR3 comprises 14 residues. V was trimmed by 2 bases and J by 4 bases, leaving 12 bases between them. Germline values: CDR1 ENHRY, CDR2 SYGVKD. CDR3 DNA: TGTGCCATCAGTGAGAAGGACAGAGGATACGAGCAGTACTTC. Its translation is CAISEKDRGYEQYF.

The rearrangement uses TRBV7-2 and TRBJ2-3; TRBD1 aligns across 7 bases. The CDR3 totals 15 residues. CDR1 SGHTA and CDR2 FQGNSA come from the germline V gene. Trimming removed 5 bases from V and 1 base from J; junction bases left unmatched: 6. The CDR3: CASSLQGSRTDTQYF. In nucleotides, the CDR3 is TGTGCCAGCAGCCTACAGGGGTCCCGCACAGATACGCAGTATTTT.

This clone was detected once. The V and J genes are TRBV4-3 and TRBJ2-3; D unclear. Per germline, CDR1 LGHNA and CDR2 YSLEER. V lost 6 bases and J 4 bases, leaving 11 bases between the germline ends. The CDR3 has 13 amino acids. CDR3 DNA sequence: TGCGCCAGCAGTCATCTGGACGCAGATACGCAGTATTTT. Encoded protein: CASSHLDADTQYF.

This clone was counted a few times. CDR3 in DNA: TGCAGTGCCCGCCTAGGGGAGGGCTACACCTTC. Encoded protein: CSARLGEGYTF. This sequence joins TRBV20-1 and TRBJ1-2, with a possible D match to TRBD1 (5 bases). The CDR3 loop spans 11 amino acids. CDR1 is DFQATT and CDR2 is SNEGSKA in the germline V gene (reference sequence). V shed 6 bases and J shed 8 bases, with 13 bases lying between them.

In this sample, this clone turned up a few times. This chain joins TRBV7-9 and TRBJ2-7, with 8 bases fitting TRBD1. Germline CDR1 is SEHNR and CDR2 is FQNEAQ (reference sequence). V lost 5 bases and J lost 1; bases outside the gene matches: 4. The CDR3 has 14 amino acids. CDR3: CASSTDRGSYEQYF. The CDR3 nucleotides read TGTGCCAGCAGCACCGACAGGGGTTCCTACGAGCAGTACTTC.

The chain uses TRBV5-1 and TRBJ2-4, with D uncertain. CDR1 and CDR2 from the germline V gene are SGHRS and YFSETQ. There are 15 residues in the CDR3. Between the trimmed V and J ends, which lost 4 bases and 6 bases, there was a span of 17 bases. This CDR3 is CASSPPLEGVNIQYF. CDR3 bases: TGCGCCAGCAGCCCGCCGTTGGAAGGTGTAAACATTCAGTACTTC.

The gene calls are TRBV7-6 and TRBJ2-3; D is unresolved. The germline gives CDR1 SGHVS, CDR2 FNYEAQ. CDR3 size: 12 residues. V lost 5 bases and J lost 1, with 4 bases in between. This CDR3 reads CASSRRTDTQYF. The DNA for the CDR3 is TGTGCCAGCAGCCGCCGCACAGATACGCAGTATTTT.